This T cell receptor (beta chain) is from a study of T cells in Graves' hyperthyroidism and ophthalmopathy. The wider study: Peripheral blood specimens were obtained at initial diagnosis, prior to any treatment.

No progression to ophthalmopathy during 18 months of follow-up defined stable disease. Newly diagnosed hyperthyroidism patients aged 18 to 65 years had disease lasting under 2 months. It was RNA transcripts that yielded the amplified TCR beta CDR3 regions. First-round RT-PCR of the TCR CDR3 relied on the HTBI primer set. From the multiplex PCR reads, TCRdb called clonotypes with MiXCR, one entry per CDR3 protein. Counted here are approximately 700,000 distinct CDR3 sequences, around 15% occurring once; the ten biggest clones make up about 8.4%. After removal of 4 bases from V and 4 bases from J, the junction contained 14 bases not matched to a gene. The CDR3 has 17 amino acids. Germline values: CDR1 SGHDN, CDR2 FVKESK.

Sequenced sample: blood. The sequence derives from a man between 18 and 35 years old with Graves' hyperthyroidism. The rearrangement links TRBV14 to TRBJ2-3; 7 nucleotides line up with TRBD1. The CDR3 DNA reads as TGTGCCAGCAGCCCCTACGACAGGGTGGTTCGTCCAGATACGCAGTATTTT. Encoded protein: CASSPYDRVVRPDTQYF.